The 25 T cell receptor beta chains presented below share a single source sample, sequenced in a study of graft-versus-host responses after intestinal transplantation. Method: immunoSEQ multiplex PCR; TCRdb's copy keeps in-frame clones and lacks some. This table has tens of thousands of clones, approximately 87% appearing once. This specimen was PBMCs, taken 27 to 29 days after intestinal transplant. These receptors originate from a human patient who received an intestinal transplant, so some T cells may come from the graft donor.

The chain joins TRBV30 to TRBJ2-7; D is uncertain. Germline CDR1 and CDR2: GTSNPN and SVGIG (reference sequence). The CDR3 runs 13 residues. V lost 1 base, J lost 2 bases, and 9 bases lay in between. The CDR3 loop is CAWSAGGTYEQYF. The DNA for the CDR3 is TGTGCCTGGAGTGCGGGCGGCACCTACGAGCAGTACTTC.

The rearrangement uses TRBV19 and TRBJ2-3; the match to TRBD2 covers 8 bases. V gave up 5 bases and J gave up 1 base; unmatched junction bases: 8. The CDR3 has 16 amino acids. Germline V gene lookup returns CDR1 LNHDA and CDR2 SQIVND (reference sequence). CDR3 nucleotide sequence: TGTGCCAGTAGTGCCGGACTAGCTGTTGGCACAGATACGCAGTATTTT. Protein: CASSAGLAVGTDTQYF.

The V call is TRBV29-1, the J call TRBJ1-1; 9 bases fit TRBD1. Germline-derived CDR1 and CDR2 are SQVTM and ANQGSEA. The CDR3 is 15 amino acids. Trimming took 3 bases from V and 2 from J; bases not matched to a gene: 7. The CDR3 DNA follows: TGCAGCGTTGACGCCCGGGACAGGGTTAACACTGAAGCTTTCTTT. Translating it yields CSVDARDRVNTEAFF.

J is TRBJ1-1 and V is TRBV6-1; no clear D. The length of the CDR3 is 15 residues. Germline values: CDR1 MNHNS, CDR2 SASEGT. The V end was cut by 6 bases, the J end by 0 bases, with 14 bases between. DNA for the CDR3: TGTGCCAGCAGAGGGTTCAGATATCTGAACACTGAAGCTTTCTTT. Its translation: CASRGFRYLNTEAFF.

This chain uses TRBV5-4 with TRBJ1-2; 12 bases fit TRBD1. The CDR3 totals 12 residues. Trimming took 5 bases from V and 12 from J; bases not matched to a gene: 5. CDR1 and CDR2 (germline): SGHNT, YYREEE (reference sequence). The CDR3 spells CASRAGTGGNTF. The DNA for the CDR3 is TGTGCCAGCAGGGCCGGGACAGGGGGCAACACCTTC.

This clone was seen a few times. This chain uses TRBV6-1 with TRBJ1-6; tentative D call: TRBD1 (5 bases). V was shortened by 3 bases and J by 9 bases, with 12 bases between the two germline ends. CDR1 and CDR2 from the germline V gene are MNHNS and SASEGT. The CDR3 is 14 amino acids. In DNA, the CDR3 is TGTGCCAGCAGTGATGGGGGTGGCGTTTCACCCCTCCACTTT. It is translated as CASSDGGGVSPLHF.

This clone was found a few times. This chain joins TRBV10-3 and TRBJ1-2, with D possibly matching TRBD1 (6 bases). The V gene's germline CDR1 is ENHRY and CDR2 SYGVKD. V was clipped by 4 bases and J by 2 bases, with 17 bases between them. The CDR3 extends over 16 amino acids. DNA for the CDR3: TGTGCCATCAGTGGGGGGGGGCCGGAGGCCAACTATGGCTACACCTTC. Its translation: CAISGGGPEANYGYTF.

The rearrangement joins TRBV6-6 to TRBJ1-5; no reliable D call. Germline loops: CDR1 MNHNY, CDR2 SVGAGI (reference sequence). Between the trimmed V and J ends, which lost 5 bases and 2 bases, there was a span of 13 bases. CDR3 size: 15 residues. This CDR3 reads CASSQPQDGNQPQHF. CDR3 coding DNA: TGTGCCAGCAGTCAACCCCAGGACGGCAATCAGCCCCAGCATTTT.

CDR3 region: CASSLNEQYF. The CDR3 nucleotides read TGTGCCAGCAGTTTAAACGAGCAGTACTTC. The chain has TRBV28 and TRBJ2-7; D unclear. Germline V gene data show CDR1 as MDHEN and CDR2 as SYDVKM. V was pared by 2 bases and J by 5 bases, with 1 base between. The CDR3 sequence is 10 residues long. Full variable domain (outside the CDR3, taken from reference TRBV28 and TRBJ2-7): DVKVTQSSRYLVKRTGEKVFLECVQDMDHENMFWYRQDPGLGLRLIYFSYDVKMKEKGDIPEGYSVSREKKERFSLILESASTNQTSMYLCASSLNEQYFGPGTRLTVT.

The chain uses TRBV6-6 and TRBJ2-2; D is unclear. V lost 4 bases and J 4 bases, leaving 10 bases between the germline ends. The CDR3 contains 14 residues. Germline values: CDR1 MNHNY, CDR2 SVGAGI (reference sequence). The CDR3 bases are TGTGCCAGCAGTTTCGGCGGATTCACCGGGGAGCTGTTTTTT. The encoded protein is CASSFGGFTGELFF.

The chain uses TRBV5-5 and TRBJ1-3; 7 nucleotides align to TRBD1. Germline CDR1 reads SGHKS; CDR2 reads YYEKEE (reference sequence). V lost 5 bases to trimming and J lost 2 bases; unmatched junction nucleotides: 4. The CDR3 totals 14 residues. Written as DNA, the CDR3 is TGTGCCAGCAGTCCGACAGGGACTGGAAACACCATATATTTT. This encodes CASSPTGTGNTIYF.

J is TRBJ1-4 and V is TRBV6-5; perhaps TRBD1 as D (5 bases). CDR3 size: 14 residues. From germline, CDR1 is MNHEY and CDR2 SVGAGI. Trimming removed 4 bases from V and 8 bases from J, with 14 bases in between. The CDR3 region is CASSSGRREEKLFF. CDR3 coding DNA: TGTGCCAGCAGTTCAGGTCGCAGGGAGGAAAAACTGTTTTTT.

This clone was seen once. The chain employs TRBV9 and TRBJ2-5; a weak D match, TRBD2 (5 bases). The DNA end lines up better with TRBJ2-7; the J call may be wrong. Germline V gives CDR1 SGDLS, CDR2 YYNGEE. This CDR3 comprises 14 residues. As DNA, the CDR3 is TGTGCCAGCAGCGTAGGTCTAGCCGGGTACGAGCAGTACTTC. This gives the protein CASSVGLAGYEQYF.

The chain combines TRBV5-1 with TRBJ2-3; perhaps D is TRBD1 or TRBD2 (6 bases each). The germline gives CDR1 SGHRS, CDR2 YFSETQ. Trimming cost V 6 bases and J 0 bases, with 26 bases left between them. The CDR3 is made up of 19 amino acids. CDR3 sequence reads: CASKQTTGGPGLSTDTQYF. The CDR3 coding sequence is TGCGCCAGCAAACAAACGACAGGAGGGCCCGGCCTTAGCACAGATACGCAGTATTTT.

This chain joins TRBV2 and TRBJ1-5; D gene ambiguous. Germline V gene data show CDR1 as SNHLY and CDR2 as FYNNEI. The CDR3 consists of 14 residues. V was pared by 6 bases and J by 0 bases, with 9 bases between. The CDR3 region is CASSGADSNQPQHF. CDR3 bases: TGTGCCAGCAGCGGTGCGGATAGCAATCAGCCCCAGCATTTT.

In this sample, this clone turned up a few times. This rearrangement joins TRBV6-5 to TRBJ1-2; D gene uncertain. Trimming stripped 2 bases from V and 4 bases from J, with 8 bases between. The CDR3 runs 13 residues. CDR1 and CDR2 from the germline V gene are MNHEY and SVGAGI. Written as DNA, the CDR3 is TGTGCCAGCAGTTACCTGCGGAGCTATGGCTACACCTTC. Translated, it gives CASSYLRSYGYTF.

The chain joins TRBV7-8 to TRBJ1-2, with TRBD1 matching over 8 bases. With 3 bases clipped from V and 4 bases from J, the junction kept 4 bases outside the gene matches. This CDR3 spans 14 amino acids. Looked up from germline, CDR1 is SGHVS and CDR2 is FQNEAQ. DNA for the CDR3: TGTGCCAGCAGCTTCGGACAGGGCGGCTATGGCTACACCTTC. It yields the protein CASSFGQGGYGYTF. Full variable domain (remainder filled in from reference TRBV7-8 and TRBJ1-2): GAGVSQSPRYKVAKRGQDVALRCDPISGHVSLFWYQQALGQGPEFLTYFQNEAQLDKSGLPSDRFFAERPEGSVSTLKIQRTQQEDSAVYLCASSFGQGGYGYTFGSGTRLTVV.

The J gene is TRBJ1-1, the V gene TRBV7-2, with 7 positions matching TRBD1. Germline-derived CDR1 and CDR2 are SGHTA and FQGNSA. V dropped 5 bases and J dropped 7; count of bases not matched to a gene: 4. This CDR3 is built from 12 residues. The DNA of the CDR3 is TGTGCCAGCAGCCACGACAGGGTTGAAGCTTTCTTT. It translates to CASSHDRVEAFF.

The rearrangement joins TRBV4-1 to TRBJ2-3; a possible D gene is TRBD2 (5 bases). The V and J ends lost 3 bases and 5 bases respectively, with 15 bases between them. This CDR3 comprises 15 residues. The germline V gene encodes CDR1 MGHRA and CDR2 YSYEKL. The CDR3 region is CASSQAEKRGDTQYF. The CDR3 nucleotides read TGCGCCAGCAGCCAGGCCGAAAAACGGGGAGATACGCAGTATTTT.

The chain uses TRBV5-1 and TRBJ2-6; TRBD2 might be the D (5 bases). Germline lookup yields CDR1 SGHRS and CDR2 YFSETQ. V lost 2 bases and J lost 0, with 6 bases in between. The CDR3 spans 15 residues. The CDR3 DNA sequence: TGCGCCAGCAGCTTCGGGGACTCTGGGGCCAACGTCCTGACTTTC. Protein product: CASSFGDSGANVLTF.

V usage is TRBV28 and J usage is TRBJ2-7; TRBD2 agrees at 12 bases. J was trimmed by 4 bases and V by 7 bases; bases with no gene match: 11. The CDR3 extends over 16 amino acids. The germline CDR1 and CDR2 sequences are MDHEN and SYDVKM. The CDR3 spells CASTPTRLAGGYEQYF. The CDR3 DNA is TGTGCCAGCACCCCGACGCGGCTAGCGGGAGGGTACGAGCAGTACTTC.

The V call is TRBV7-9, the J call TRBJ1-1, with a possible D match to TRBD1 (5 bases). The CDR3 has 15 amino acids. V was cut by 4 bases and J by 1 base, with 13 bases left in between. Per germline, CDR1 SEHNR and CDR2 FQNEAQ (reference sequence). The DNA for the CDR3 is TGTGCCAGCAGCTCACCTGGGACGTCGAACACTGAAGCTTTCTTT. Amino acid sequence: CASSSPGTSNTEAFF.

The chain is built from TRBV6-5 and TRBJ1-1, with D possibly matching TRBD1 (5 bases). The CDR3 spans 15 residues. V lost 0 bases, J lost 0 bases, and 8 bases lay in between. Germline-derived CDR1 and CDR2 are MNHEY and SVGAGI. The CDR3 bases are TGTGCCAGCAGTTACTCTGCAGGGTTGAACACTGAAGCTTTCTTT. This encodes CASSYSAGLNTEAFF.

The V and J genes are TRBV7-2 and TRBJ1-4, with 7 nucleotides matching TRBD1. Germline V gene sequence: CDR1 SGHTA, CDR2 FQGNSA. The CDR3 spans 16 residues. V lost 0 bases, J lost 8 bases, and 9 bases stayed unmatched. In DNA form, the CDR3 reads TGTGCCAGCAGCTTAGCATTTCGACAGGGTAGCGAAAAACTGTTTTTT. This translates into CASSLAFRQGSEKLFF.

The chain recombines TRBV30 with TRBJ1-4, with a possible D match to TRBD1 (5 bases). V lost 0 bases and J 1 base, leaving 12 bases between the germline ends. The V gene's germline CDR1 is GTSNPN and CDR2 SVGIG (reference sequence). This CDR3 spans 16 amino acids. The CDR3 protein is CAWSVGAAGTNEKLFF. CDR3 in DNA: TGTGCCTGGAGTGTAGGGGCAGCTGGAACTAATGAAAAACTGTTTTTT.